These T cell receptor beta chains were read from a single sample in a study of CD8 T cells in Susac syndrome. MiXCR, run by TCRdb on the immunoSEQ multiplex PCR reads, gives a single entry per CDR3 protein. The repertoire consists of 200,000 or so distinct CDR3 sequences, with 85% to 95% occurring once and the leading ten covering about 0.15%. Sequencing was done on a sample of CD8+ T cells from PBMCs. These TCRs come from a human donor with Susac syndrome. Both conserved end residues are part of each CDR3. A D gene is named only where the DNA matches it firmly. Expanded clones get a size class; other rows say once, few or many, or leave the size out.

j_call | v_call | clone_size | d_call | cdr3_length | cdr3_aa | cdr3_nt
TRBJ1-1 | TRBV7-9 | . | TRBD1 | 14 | CASSLGQGAGEAFF | TGTGCCAGCAGCTTAGGACAGGGGGCCGGCGAAGCTTTCTTT
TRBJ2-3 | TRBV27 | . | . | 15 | CASSPEMRSTDTQYF | TGTGCCAGCAGTCCCGAGATGCGGAGCACAGATACGCAGTATTTT
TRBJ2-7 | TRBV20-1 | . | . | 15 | CSARGEIPLSYEQYF | TGCAGTGCTAGGGGAGAGATTCCTCTCTCCTACGAGCAGTACTTC
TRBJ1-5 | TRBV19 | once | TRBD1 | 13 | CAIRQGHNQPQHF | TGTGCGATAAGACAGGGACACAATCAGCCCCAGCATTTT
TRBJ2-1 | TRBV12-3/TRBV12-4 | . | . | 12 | CASSFGMGEQFF | TGTGCCAGCAGTTTTGGAATGGGTGAGCAGTTCTTC
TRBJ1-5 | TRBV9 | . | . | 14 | CASSVGTSNQPQHF | TGTGCCAGCAGCGTAGGAACCAGCAATCAGCCCCAGCATTTT
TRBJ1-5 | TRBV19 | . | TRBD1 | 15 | CASSIPGQPNQPQHF | TGTGCCAGTAGTATACCGGGACAGCCAAATCAGCCCCAGCATTTT
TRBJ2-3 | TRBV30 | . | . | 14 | CAWTVSTSTDTQYF | TGTGCCTGGACGGTCAGCACTAGCACAGATACGCAGTATTTT
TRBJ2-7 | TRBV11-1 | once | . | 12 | CASSRLSNEQYF | TGTGCCAGCAGTCGTCTTTCTAACGAGCAGTACTTC
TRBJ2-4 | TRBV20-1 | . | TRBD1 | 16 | CSASGAQGFAKNIQYF | TGCAGTGCTAGCGGAGCACAGGGGTTCGCCAAAAACATTCAGTACTTC
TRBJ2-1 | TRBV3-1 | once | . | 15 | CASSALGGTYNEQFF | TGTGCCAGCAGCGCCTTAGGGGGGACCTACAATGAGCAGTTCTTC
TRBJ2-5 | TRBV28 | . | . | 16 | CASSLVQNKKKETQYF | TGTGCCAGCAGTTTAGTACAGAACAAAAAAAAAGAGACCCAGTACTTC
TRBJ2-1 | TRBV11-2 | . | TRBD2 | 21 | CASSSPRVLAGVDDSYNEQFF | TGTGCCAGCAGCTCTCCCCGTGTGCTAGCGGGAGTTGATGACTCCTACAATGAGCAGTTCTTC
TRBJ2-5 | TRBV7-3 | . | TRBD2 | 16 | CASSLYGDGLEETQYF | TGTGCCAGCAGCTTATATGGAGACGGACTAGAAGAGACCCAGTACTTC
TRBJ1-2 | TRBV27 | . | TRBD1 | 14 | CASKPGQGIYGYTF | TGTGCCAGTAAGCCGGGACAGGGGATCTATGGCTACACCTTC
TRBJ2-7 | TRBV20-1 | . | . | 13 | CSARVGDSYEQYF | TGCAGTGCTAGGGTCGGGGATTCCTACGAGCAGTACTTC
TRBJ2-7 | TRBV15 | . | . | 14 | CATSIGLGSYEQYF | TGTGCCACCAGCATCGGGCTAGGCTCCTACGAGCAGTACTTC
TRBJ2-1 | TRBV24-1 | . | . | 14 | CATSDRLGSNEQFF | TGTGCCACCAGTGATCGGCTAGGATCCAATGAGCAGTTCTTC
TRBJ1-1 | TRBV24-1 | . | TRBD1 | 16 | CATSEPGTGRRTEAFF | TGTGCCACCAGTGAGCCCGGGACAGGTCGGAGGACTGAAGCTTTCTTT
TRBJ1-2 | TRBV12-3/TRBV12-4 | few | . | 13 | CASSSGQTNGYTF | TGTGCCAGCAGTTCCGGACAGACCAATGGCTACACCTTC
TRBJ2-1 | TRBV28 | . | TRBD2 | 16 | CASRSLAGLTYNEQFF | TGTGCCAGCAGGTCACTAGCGGGGCTAACCTACAATGAGCAGTTCTTC
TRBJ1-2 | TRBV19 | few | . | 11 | CASSPGNGYTF | TGTGCCAGTAGTCCGGGCAATGGCTACACCTTC
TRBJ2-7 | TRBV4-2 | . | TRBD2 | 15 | CASSQDAGGDYEQYF | TGTGCCAGCAGCCAAGATGCGGGAGGAGACTACGAGCAGTACTTC
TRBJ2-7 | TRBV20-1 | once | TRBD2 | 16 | CSARFGTSGSTYEQYF | TGCAGTGCTAGGTTCGGGACTAGCGGGAGTACCTACGAGCAGTACTTC
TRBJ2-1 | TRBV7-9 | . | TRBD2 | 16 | CASSLGPAGVRNEQFF | TGTGCCAGCAGCTTAGGTCCAGCGGGAGTGAGAAATGAGCAGTTCTTC
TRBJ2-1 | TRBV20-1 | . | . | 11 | CSGGPGNEQFF | TGCAGTGGCGGCCCCGGGAATGAGCAGTTCTTC
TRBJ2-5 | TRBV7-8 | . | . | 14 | CASSAIWGQETQYF | TGTGCCAGCAGCGCTATTTGGGGGCAAGAGACCCAGTACTTC
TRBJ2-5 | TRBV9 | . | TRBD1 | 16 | CASSTGQGIPQETQYF | TGTGCCAGCAGCACGGGACAGGGGATCCCTCAAGAGACCCAGTACTTC
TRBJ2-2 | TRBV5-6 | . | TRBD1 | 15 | CASSFGTGAMGELFF | TGTGCCAGCAGCTTCGGGACAGGGGCTATGGGGGAGCTGTTTTTT
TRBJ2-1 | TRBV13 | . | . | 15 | CASSWLAFNTNEQFF | TGTGCCAGCAGTTGGCTAGCGTTTAATACGAATGAGCAGTTCTTC
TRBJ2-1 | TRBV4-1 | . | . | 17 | CASSQAIFGTREHEQFF | TGCGCCAGCAGCCAAGCAATTTTCGGGACCCGAGAACATGAGCAGTTCTTC
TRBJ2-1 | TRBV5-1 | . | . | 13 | CASSKDQYNEQFF | TGCGCCAGCAGCAAGGACCAGTACAATGAGCAGTTCTTC
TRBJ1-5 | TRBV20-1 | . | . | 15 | CSAKPLRDGNQPQHF | TGCAGTGCTAAACCCCTCAGGGATGGCAATCAGCCCCAGCATTTT
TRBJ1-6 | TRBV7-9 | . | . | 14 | CASSSTVYNSPLHF | TGTGCCAGCAGCTCCACAGTTTATAATTCACCCCTCCACTTT
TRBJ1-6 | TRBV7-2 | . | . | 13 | CASSEGWNSPLHF | TGTGCCAGCAGCGAAGGTTGGAATTCACCCCTCCACTTT
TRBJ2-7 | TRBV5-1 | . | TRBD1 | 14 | CASRSGTGRMEQYF | TGCGCCAGCAGGTCCGGGACAGGGCGGATGGAGCAGTACTTC
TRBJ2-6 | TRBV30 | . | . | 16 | CAWSGTRSSGANVLTF | TGTGCCTGGAGTGGGACCCGGAGCTCTGGGGCCAACGTCCTGACTTTC
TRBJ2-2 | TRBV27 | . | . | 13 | CASSLSGSGELFF | TGTGCCAGCAGTTTATCAGGGTCCGGGGAGCTGTTTTTT
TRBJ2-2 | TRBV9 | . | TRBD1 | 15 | CASSAGQSNTGELFF | TGTGCCAGCAGCGCGGGACAGTCGAACACCGGGGAGCTGTTTTTT
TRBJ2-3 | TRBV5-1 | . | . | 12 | CASRQHTDTQYF | TGCGCCAGTAGACAGCACACAGATACGCAGTATTTT
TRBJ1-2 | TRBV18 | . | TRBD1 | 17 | CASSPPRQGASNYGYTF | TGTGCCAGCTCACCACCGAGACAGGGGGCGTCTAACTATGGCTACACCTTC
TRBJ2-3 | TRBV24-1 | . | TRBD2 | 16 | CATSDPSGETTDTQYF | TGTGCCACCAGTGATCCTAGCGGGGAGACCACAGATACGCAGTATTTT
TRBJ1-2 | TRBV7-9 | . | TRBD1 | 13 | CASLTKQGSGYTF | TGTGCCAGTCTAACCAAACAGGGGAGTGGCTACACCTTC
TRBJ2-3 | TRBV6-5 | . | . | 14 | CASSYAQGLDTQYF | TGTGCCAGCAGTTACGCCCAGGGGTTAGATACGCAGTATTTT
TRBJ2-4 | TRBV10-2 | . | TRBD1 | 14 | CASILGQGFNIQYF | TGCGCCAGCATTTTAGGACAGGGGTTCAACATTCAGTACTTC
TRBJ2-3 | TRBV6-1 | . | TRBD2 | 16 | CASGFLAGGGRDTQYF | TGTGCCAGCGGCTTTCTAGCGGGGGGGGGCCGCGATACGCAGTATTTT
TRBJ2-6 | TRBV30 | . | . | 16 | CAWSVPSGSGANVLTF | TGTGCCTGGAGTGTCCCCTCGGGCTCTGGGGCCAACGTCCTGACTTTC
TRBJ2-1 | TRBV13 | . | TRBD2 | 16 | CASSSQLAGGINEQFF | TGTGCCAGCAGCTCTCAGCTAGCGGGAGGTATCAATGAGCAGTTCTTC
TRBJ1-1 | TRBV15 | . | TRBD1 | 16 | CATSRPPGQGNTEAFF | TGTGCCACCAGCAGGCCCCCGGGACAGGGTAACACTGAAGCTTTCTTT
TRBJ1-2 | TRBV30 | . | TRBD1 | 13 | CAWRMDRTYGYTF | TGTGCCTGGAGAATGGACAGGACCTATGGCTACACCTTC
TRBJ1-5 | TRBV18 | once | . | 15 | CASSPPGGAGQPQHF | TGTGCCAGCTCACCACCGGGGGGGGCTGGTCAGCCCCAGCATTTT
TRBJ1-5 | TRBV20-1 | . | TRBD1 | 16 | CSARKTGALSNQPQHF | TGCAGTGCTAGAAAGACAGGGGCCCTTAGCAATCAGCCCCAGCATTTT